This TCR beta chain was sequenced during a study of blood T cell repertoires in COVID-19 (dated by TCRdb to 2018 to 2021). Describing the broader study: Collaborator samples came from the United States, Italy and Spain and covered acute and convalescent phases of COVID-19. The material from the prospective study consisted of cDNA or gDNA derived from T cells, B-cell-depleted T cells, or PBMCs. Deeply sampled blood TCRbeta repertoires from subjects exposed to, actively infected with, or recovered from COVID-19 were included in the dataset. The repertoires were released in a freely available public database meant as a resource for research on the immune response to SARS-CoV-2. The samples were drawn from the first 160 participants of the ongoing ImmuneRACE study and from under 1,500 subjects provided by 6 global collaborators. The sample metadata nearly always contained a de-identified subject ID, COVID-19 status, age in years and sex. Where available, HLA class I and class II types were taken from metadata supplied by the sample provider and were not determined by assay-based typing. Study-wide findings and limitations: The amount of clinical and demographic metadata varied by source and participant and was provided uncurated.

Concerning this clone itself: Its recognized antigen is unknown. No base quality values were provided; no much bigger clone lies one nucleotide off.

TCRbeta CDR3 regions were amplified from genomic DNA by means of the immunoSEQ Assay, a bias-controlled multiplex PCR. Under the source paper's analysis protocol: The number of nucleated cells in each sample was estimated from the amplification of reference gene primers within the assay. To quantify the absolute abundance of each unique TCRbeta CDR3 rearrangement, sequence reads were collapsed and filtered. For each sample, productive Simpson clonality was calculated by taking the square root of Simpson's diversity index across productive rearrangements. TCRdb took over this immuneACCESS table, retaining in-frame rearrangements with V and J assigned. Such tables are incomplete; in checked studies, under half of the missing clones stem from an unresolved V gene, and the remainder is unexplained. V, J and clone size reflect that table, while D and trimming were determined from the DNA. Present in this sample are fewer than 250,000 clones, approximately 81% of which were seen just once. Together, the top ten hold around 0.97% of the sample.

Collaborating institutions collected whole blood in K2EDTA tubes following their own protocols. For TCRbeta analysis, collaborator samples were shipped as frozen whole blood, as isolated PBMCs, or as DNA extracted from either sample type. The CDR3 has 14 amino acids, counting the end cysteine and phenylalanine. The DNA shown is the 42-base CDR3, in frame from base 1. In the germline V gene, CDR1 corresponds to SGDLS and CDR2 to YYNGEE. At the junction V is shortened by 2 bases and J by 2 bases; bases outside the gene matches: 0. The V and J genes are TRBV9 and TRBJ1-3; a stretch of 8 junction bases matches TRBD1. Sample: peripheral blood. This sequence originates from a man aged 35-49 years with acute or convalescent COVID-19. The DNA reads TGTGCCAGCAGCGTGACAGGGGCTGGAAACACCATATATTTT. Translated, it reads CASSVTGAGNTIYF. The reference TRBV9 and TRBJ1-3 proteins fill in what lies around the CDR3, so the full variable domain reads DSGVTQTPKHLITATGQRVTLRCSPRSGDLSVYWYQQSLDQGLQFLIQYYNGEERAKGNILERFSAQQFPDLHSELNLSSLELGDSALYFCASSVTGAGNTIYFGEGSWLTVV.